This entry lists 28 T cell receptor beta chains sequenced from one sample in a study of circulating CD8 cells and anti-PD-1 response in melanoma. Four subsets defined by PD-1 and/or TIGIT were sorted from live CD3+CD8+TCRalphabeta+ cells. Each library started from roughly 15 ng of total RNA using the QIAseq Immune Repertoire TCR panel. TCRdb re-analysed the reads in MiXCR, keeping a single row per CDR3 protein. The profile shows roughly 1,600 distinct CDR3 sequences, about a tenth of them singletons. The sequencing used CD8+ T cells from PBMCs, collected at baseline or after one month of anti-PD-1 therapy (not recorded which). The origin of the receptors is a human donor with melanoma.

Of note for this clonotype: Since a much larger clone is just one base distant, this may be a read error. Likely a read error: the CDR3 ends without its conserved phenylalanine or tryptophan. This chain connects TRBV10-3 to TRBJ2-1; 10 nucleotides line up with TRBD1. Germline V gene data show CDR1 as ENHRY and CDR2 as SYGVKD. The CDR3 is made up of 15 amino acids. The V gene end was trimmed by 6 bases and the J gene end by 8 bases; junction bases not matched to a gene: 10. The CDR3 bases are TGTGCCATCAGCCCCGGGACAGGGGAGAAGGATGAGCAGTTCTCC. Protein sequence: CAISPGTGEKDEQFS.

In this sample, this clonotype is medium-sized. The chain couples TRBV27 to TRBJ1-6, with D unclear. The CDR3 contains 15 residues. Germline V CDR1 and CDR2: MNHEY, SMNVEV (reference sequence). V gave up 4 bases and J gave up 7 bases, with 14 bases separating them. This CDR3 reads CASSSNLSANSPLHF. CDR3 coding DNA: TGTGCCAGCAGTTCAAACTTGAGTGCGAATTCACCCCTCCACTTT.

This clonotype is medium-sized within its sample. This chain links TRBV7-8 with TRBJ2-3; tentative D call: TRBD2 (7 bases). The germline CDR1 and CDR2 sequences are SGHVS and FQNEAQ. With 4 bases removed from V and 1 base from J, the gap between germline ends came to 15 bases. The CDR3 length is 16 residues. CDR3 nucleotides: TGTGCCAGCAGCTCCGTGGGGGGGCCCGGCACAGATACGCAGTATTTT. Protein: CASSSVGGPGTDTQYF. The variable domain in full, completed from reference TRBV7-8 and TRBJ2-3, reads GAGVSQSPRYKVAKRGQDVALRCDPISGHVSLFWYQQALGQGPEFLTYFQNEAQLDKSGLPSDRFFAERPEGSVSTLKIQRTQQEDSAVYLCASSSVGGPGTDTQYFGPGTRLTVL.

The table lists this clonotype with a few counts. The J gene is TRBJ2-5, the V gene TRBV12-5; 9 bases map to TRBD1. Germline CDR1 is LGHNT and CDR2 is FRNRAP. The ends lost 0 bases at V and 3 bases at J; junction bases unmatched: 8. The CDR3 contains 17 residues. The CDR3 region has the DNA TGTGCTAGTGGTTTGGTAGCCTCCGGGACAGGGAAAGAGACCCAGTACTTC. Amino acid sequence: CASGLVASGTGKETQYF.

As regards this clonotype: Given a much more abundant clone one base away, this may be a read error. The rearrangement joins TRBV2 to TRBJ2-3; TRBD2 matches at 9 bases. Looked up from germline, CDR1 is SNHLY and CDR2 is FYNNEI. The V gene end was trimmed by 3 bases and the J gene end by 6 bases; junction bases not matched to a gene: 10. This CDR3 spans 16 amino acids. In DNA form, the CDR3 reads TGTGCCAGCAGTGACCCCCGACTAGCGGCCTGGGATACGCAGTATTTT. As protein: CASSDPRLAAWDTQYF.

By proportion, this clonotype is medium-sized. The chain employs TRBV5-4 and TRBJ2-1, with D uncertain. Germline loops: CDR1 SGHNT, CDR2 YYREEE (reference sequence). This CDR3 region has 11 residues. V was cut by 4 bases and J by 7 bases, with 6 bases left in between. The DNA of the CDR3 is TGTGCCAGCAGCATCTTAAATGAGCAGTTCTTC. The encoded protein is CASSILNEQFF. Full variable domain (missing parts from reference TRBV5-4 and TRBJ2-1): ETGVTQSPTHLIKTRGQQVTLRCSSQSGHNTVSWYQQALGQGPQFIFQYYREEENGRGNFPPRFSGLQFPNYSSELNVNALELDDSALYLCASSILNEQFFGPGTRLTVL.

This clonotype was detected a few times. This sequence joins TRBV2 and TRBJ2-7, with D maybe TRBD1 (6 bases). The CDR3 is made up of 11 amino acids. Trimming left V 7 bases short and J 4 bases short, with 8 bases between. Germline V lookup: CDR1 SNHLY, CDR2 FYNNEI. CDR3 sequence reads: CASMTGYEQYF. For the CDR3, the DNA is TGTGCCAGCATGACAGGATACGAGCAGTACTTC. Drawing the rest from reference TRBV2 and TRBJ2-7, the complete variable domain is EPEVTQTPSHQVTQMGQEVILRCVPISNHLYFYWYRQILGQKVEFLVSFYNNEISEKSEIFDDQFSVERPDGSNFTLKIRSTKLEDSAMYFCASMTGYEQYFGPGTRLTVT.

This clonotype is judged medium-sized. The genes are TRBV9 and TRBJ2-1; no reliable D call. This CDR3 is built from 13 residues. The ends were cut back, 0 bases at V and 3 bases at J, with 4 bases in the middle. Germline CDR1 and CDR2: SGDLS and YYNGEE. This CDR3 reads CASSVGSYNEQFF. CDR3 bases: TGTGCCAGCAGCGTAGGCAGCTACAATGAGCAGTTCTTC.

The CDR3 DNA follows: TGTGCCTGGAGTGTAGTGGCGGGAGGGATTTCACCCCTCCACTTT. It codes for CAWSVVAGGISPLHF. The chain couples TRBV30 to TRBJ1-6, with no clear D. The CDR3 is made up of 15 amino acids. Trimming took 0 bases from V and 9 from J, leaving 15 bases between them. Germline assignment: CDR1 GTSNPN and CDR2 SVGIG (reference sequence).

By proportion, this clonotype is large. The CDR3 sequence is CASTPTGKFYEQYF. DNA for the CDR3: TGCGCCAGCACTCCGACAGGGAAGTTCTACGAGCAGTACTTC. J is TRBJ2-7 and V is TRBV10-2, with 7 bases lining up with TRBD1. This CDR3 is built from 14 residues. The trim removed 7 bases at V and 3 bases at J, leaving 9 bases unmatched. Per the germline V gene, CDR1 is WSHSY and CDR2 is SAAADI.

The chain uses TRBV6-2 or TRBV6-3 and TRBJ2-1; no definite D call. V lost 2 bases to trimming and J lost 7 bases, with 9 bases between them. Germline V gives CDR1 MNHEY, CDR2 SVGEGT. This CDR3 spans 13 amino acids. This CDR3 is CASSYLSVNEQFF. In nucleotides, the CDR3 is TGTGCCAGCAGTTACCTTTCAGTGAATGAGCAGTTCTTC.

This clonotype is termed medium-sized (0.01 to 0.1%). CDR3 nucleotides: TGTGCCAGCAGCCTCATAGCCGGGGAGCTGTTTTTT. This encodes CASSLIAGELFF. The chain combines TRBV5-4 with TRBJ2-2, with D hard to call. From germline, CDR1 is SGHNT and CDR2 YYREEE (reference sequence). V lost 4 bases and J 6 bases, leaving 7 bases between the germline ends. The CDR3 spans 12 residues.

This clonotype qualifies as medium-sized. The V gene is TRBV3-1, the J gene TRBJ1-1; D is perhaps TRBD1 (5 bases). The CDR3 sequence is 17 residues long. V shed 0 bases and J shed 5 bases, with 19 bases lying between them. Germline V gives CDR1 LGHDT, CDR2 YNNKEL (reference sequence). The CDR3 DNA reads TGTGCCAGCAGCCAAGATACCCCTGGGGCAGCCGGGACTGAAGCTTTCTTT. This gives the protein CASSQDTPGAAGTEAFF. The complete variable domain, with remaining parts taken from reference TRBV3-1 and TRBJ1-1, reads DTAVSQTPKYLVTQMGNDKSIKCEQNLGHDTMYWYKQDSKKFLKIMFSYNNKELIINETVPNRFSPKSPDKAHLNLHINSLELGDSAVYFCASSQDTPGAAGTEAFFGQGTRLTVV.

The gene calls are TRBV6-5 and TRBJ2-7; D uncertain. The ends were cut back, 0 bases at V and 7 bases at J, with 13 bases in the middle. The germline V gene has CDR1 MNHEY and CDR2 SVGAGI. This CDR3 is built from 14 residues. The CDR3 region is CASSYSISPGEQYF. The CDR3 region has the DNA TGTGCCAGCAGTTACTCGATATCTCCTGGGGAGCAGTACTTC.

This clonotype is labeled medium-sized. In DNA, the CDR3 is TGTGCCAGCAGCGGCACAGGAGCCCCTCGATTTGAAGCTTTCTTT. Its protein product is CASSGTGAPRFEAFF. The rearrangement uses TRBV7-2 and TRBJ1-1; a weak D match, TRBD1 (5 bases). In germline, CDR1 is SGHTA, CDR2 FQGNSA. The V end was cut by 5 bases, the J end by 7 bases, with 20 bases between. The CDR3 consists of 15 residues.

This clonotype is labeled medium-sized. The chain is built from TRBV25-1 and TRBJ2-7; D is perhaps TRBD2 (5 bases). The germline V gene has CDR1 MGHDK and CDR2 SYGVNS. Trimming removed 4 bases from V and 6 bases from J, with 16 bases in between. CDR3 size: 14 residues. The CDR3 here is CASSALTSGSEQYF. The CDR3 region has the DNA TGTGCCAGCAGTGCACTTACATCGGGGAGCGAGCAGTACTTC.

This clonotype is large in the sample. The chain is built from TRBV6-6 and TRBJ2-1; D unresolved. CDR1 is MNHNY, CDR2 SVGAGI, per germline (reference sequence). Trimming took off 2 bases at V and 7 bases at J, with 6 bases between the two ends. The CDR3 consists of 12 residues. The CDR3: CASSYVTNEQFF. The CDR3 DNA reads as TGTGCCAGCAGTTACGTAACGAATGAGCAGTTCTTC.

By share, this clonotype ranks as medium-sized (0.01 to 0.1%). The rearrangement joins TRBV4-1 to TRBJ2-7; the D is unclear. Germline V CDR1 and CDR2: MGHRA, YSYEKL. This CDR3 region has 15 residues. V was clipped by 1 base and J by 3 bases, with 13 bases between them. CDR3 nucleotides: TGCGCCAGCAGCCAAGTAAATTCCGGCTTCTACGAGCAGTACTTC. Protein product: CASSQVNSGFYEQYF.

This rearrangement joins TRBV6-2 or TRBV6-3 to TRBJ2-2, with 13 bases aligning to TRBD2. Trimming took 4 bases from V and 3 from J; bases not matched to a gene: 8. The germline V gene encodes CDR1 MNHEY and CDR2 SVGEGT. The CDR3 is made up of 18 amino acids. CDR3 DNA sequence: TGTGCCAGCAGTTCCTGGACTAGCGGGGGATTCTACACCGGGGAGCTGTTTTTT. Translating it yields CASSSWTSGGFYTGELFF.

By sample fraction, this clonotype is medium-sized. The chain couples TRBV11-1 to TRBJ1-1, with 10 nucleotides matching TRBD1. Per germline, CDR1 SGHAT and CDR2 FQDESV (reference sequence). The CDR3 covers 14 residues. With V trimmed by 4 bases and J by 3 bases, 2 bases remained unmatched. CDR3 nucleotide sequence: TGTGCCAGCAGCTACGGGACAGGGGACACTGAAGCTTTCTTT. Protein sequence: CASSYGTGDTEAFF.

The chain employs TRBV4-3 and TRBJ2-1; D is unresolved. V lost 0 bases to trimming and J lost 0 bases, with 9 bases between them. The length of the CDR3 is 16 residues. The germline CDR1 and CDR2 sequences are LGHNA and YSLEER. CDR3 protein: CASSQETASSYNEQFF. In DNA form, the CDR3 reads TGCGCCAGCAGCCAAGAGACGGCCAGCTCCTACAATGAGCAGTTCTTC.

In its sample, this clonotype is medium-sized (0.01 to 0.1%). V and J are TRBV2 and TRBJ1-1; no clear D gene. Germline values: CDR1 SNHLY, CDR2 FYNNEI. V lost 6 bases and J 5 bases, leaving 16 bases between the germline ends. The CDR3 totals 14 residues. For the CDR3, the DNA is TGTGCCAGCAGCAAACCCACGACTTGGACTGAAGCTTTCTTT. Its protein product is CASSKPTTWTEAFF.

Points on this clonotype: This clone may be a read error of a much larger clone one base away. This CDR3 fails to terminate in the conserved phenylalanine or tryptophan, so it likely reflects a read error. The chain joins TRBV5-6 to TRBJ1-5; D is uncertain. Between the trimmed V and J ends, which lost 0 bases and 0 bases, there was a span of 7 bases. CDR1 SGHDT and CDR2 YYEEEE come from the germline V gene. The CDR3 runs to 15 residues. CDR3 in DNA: TGTGCCAGCAGCTTGGGGGCGCCTAGCAATCAGCCCCAGCATTCT. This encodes CASSLGAPSNQPQHS.

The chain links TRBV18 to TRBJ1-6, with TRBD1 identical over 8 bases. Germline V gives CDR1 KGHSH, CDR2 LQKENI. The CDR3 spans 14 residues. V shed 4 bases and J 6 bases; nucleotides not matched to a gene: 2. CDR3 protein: CASSLGQGNSPLHF. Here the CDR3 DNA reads TGTGCCAGCTCACTCGGACAGGGTAATTCACCCCTCCACTTT.

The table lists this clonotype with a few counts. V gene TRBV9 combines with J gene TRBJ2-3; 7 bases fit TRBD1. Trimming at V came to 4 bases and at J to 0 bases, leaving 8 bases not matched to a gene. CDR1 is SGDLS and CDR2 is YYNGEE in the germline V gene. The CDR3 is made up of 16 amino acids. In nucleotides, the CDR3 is TGTGCCAGCAGCCCTCGACAGGGTCTTAGCACAGATACGCAGTATTTT. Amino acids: CASSPRQGLSTDTQYF.

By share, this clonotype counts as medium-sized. The CDR3: CASSGQGFYGYTF. The CDR3 coding sequence is TGTGCCAGCAGTGGACAGGGATTCTATGGCTACACCTTC. The chain combines TRBV6-5 with TRBJ1-2; 8 nucleotides agree with TRBD1. The ends lost 5 bases at V and 4 bases at J; junction bases unmatched: 3. Germline V gives CDR1 MNHEY, CDR2 SVGAGI. The CDR3 runs 13 residues.

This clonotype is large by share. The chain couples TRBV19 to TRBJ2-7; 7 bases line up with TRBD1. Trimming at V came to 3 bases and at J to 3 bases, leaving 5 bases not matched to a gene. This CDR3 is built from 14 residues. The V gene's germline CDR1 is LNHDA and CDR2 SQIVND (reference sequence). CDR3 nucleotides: TGTGCCAGTAGTATTTACAGGGGTGACTACGAGCAGTACTTC. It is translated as CASSIYRGDYEQYF.

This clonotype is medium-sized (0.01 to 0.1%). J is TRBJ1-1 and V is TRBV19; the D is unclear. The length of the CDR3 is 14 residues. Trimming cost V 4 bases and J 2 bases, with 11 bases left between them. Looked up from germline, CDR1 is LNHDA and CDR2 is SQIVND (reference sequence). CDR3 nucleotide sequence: TGTGCCAGTAGTAATGCGGGCGCCAACACTGAAGCTTTCTTT. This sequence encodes CASSNAGANTEAFF. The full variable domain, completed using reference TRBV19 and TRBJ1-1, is DGGITQSPKYLFRKEGQNVTLSCEQNLNHDAMYWYRQDPGQGLRLIYYSQIVNDFQKGDIAEGYSVSREKKESFPLTVTSAQKNPTAFYLCASSNAGANTEAFFGQGTRLTVV.